These T cell receptor beta chains were read from a single sample in a study of T cells in Graves' hyperthyroidism and ophthalmopathy. TCRdb ran MiXCR on the multiplex PCR reads and lists one entry per CDR3 protein. Here the sample spans fewer than 350,000 distinct CDR3 sequences, roughly 19% being singletons. The specimen sequenced was blood. The receptors shown here come from a man aged 50 or older with Graves' ophthalmopathy. Each CDR3 is given with its conserved first and last residue. D genes are given only for firm matches. Size is stated for part of the rows, as once, few or many counts, or as a class when the clone is expanded.

>TRBJ1-6|.|.|TRBV30
CASRYFKNSPLHF
>TRBJ1-6|few|.|TRBV12-3/TRBV12-4
CASSFWGKDSPLHF
>TRBJ1-4|few|TRBD1|TRBV28
CASSRDRSEKLFF
>TRBJ2-5|.|TRBD2|TRBV27
CASSFFSGSRQTQYF
>TRBJ1-1|.|.|TRBV4-1
CASSQRIAVNTEAFF
>TRBJ2-5|many|.|TRBV12-3/TRBV12-4
CASSPKRGGWETQYF
>TRBJ1-1|.|.|TRBV5-4
CASSPLGPGTGEAFF
>TRBJ1-3|few|.|TRBV4-2
CASSQERDNAGNTIYF
>TRBJ1-2|many|.|TRBV30
CAWSRPGGLGYGYTF
>TRBJ2-1|many|TRBD2|TRBV7-3
CASSLGGLAGHNEQFF
>TRBJ1-3|many|.|TRBV12-3/TRBV12-4
CASPTSGNTIYF
>TRBJ2-1|.|.|TRBV25-1
CASSELTGVRNEQFF
>TRBJ2-5|few|.|TRBV10-3
CATSSEETQYF
>TRBJ1-2|.|.|TRBV28
CASSFSEGGYGYTF
>TRBJ2-1|few|.|TRBV6-2/TRBV6-3
CASSYSANWGGSANGEQFF
>TRBJ1-2|few|.|TRBV4-2
CASSQERGAGGYTF
>TRBJ2-3|many|.|TRBV3-1
CASSQGVGSFDTQYF
>TRBJ2-7|many|TRBD1|TRBV18
CASSPSGTGSYEQYF
>TRBJ2-3|many|.|TRBV30
CAWNRGNVDTQYF
>TRBJ2-1|many|.|TRBV7-8
CASRETVGSGHNEQFF
>TRBJ1-2|.|TRBD1|TRBV7-3
CASSTDRGSGGYTF
>TRBJ2-7|once|TRBD1|TRBV20-1
CSVSSPRGNYEQYF
>TRBJ2-1|many|TRBD2|TRBV28
CASSLGTSGYNEQFF
>TRBJ2-7|few|.|TRBV7-8
CASSLLELGEQYF
>TRBJ2-4|.|.|TRBV25-1
CAPGGLAKNIQYF